These 19 T cell receptor beta chains were sequenced from one sample in a study of blood T cell repertoires in COVID-19. Only in-frame clones appear in the TCRdb table, and some are missing; sequencing was by immunoSEQ multiplex PCR. The sample yields some 200,000 clones, around four fifths seen once. The sample comprised peripheral blood. These TCRs come from a woman in her sixties or seventies with COVID-19, enrolled during active disease.

The table lists this clone with a few counts. The J gene is TRBJ2-5, the V gene TRBV7-8; 7 nucleotides line up with TRBD1. CDR3 length: 13 residues. V lost 8 bases to trimming and J lost 5 bases; unmatched junction nucleotides: 8. Germline V CDR1 and CDR2: SGHVS, FQNEAQ. CDR3 sequence reads: CASGTGVRETQYF. The CDR3 DNA reads as TGTGCCAGCGGAACAGGGGTCAGGGAGACCCAGTACTTC.

The DNA of the CDR3 is TGTGCCAGCAGCTTGGGGCCCGGCAGCGGGGGTAACACCGGGGAGCTGTTTTTT. It yields the protein CASSLGPGSGGNTGELFF. The chain couples TRBV5-4 to TRBJ2-2, with 8 bases aligning to TRBD2. This CDR3 region has 18 residues. J was trimmed by 2 bases and V by 0 bases; bases with no gene match: 9. CDR1 is SGHNT and CDR2 is YYREEE in the germline V gene (reference sequence). The full variable domain, in which reference TRBV5-4 and TRBJ2-2 provide the parts outside the CDR3, is ETGVTQSPTHLIKTRGQQVTLRCSSQSGHNTVSWYQQALGQGPQFIFQYYREEENGRGNFPPRFSGLQFPNYSSELNVNALELDDSALYLCASSLGPGSGGNTGELFFGEGSRLTVL.

The V gene is TRBV19, the J gene TRBJ2-7, with 8 bases fitting TRBD2. The CDR3 is made up of 13 amino acids. CDR1 and CDR2 (germline): LNHDA, SQIVND (reference sequence). Unmatched junction bases numbered 3, after V lost 4 bases and J lost 4 bases. For the CDR3, the DNA is TGTGCCAGTAGTAATGGCGGGGGGTACGAGCAGTACTTC. This codes for CASSNGGGYEQYF.

This clone was counted once. The V gene is TRBV7-6, the J gene TRBJ1-5; D unresolved. Germline V gene data show CDR1 as SGHVS and CDR2 as FNYEAQ. Trimming stripped 5 bases from V and 0 bases from J, with 5 bases between. The CDR3 covers 13 residues. CDR3 sequence: CASSQYSNQPQHF. The DNA for the CDR3 is TGTGCCAGCAGCCAGTATAGCAATCAGCCCCAGCATTTT.

This chain joins TRBV2 and TRBJ1-1, with a weak D call TRBD1 (6 bases). The CDR3 covers 14 residues. V dropped 8 bases and J dropped 4 bases, with 17 bases sitting between them. Per germline, CDR1 SNHLY and CDR2 FYNNEI. The CDR3 sequence is CASGAGEWSTEAFF. The CDR3 nucleotides read TGTGCCAGCGGAGCAGGGGAATGGAGCACTGAAGCTTTCTTT.

This chain connects TRBV25-1 to TRBJ2-1, with 7 bases identical to TRBD2. The germline gives CDR1 MGHDK, CDR2 SYGVNS. Germline trimming cut 4 bases from V and 8 bases from J; bases unmatched to any gene: 8. The CDR3 length is 14 residues. The CDR3 is CASSVGGSLDEQFF. CDR3 nucleotide sequence: TGTGCCAGCAGTGTTGGCGGGAGTCTCGATGAGCAGTTCTTC.

The chain recombines TRBV7-9 with TRBJ1-2; D perhaps matches TRBD1 (5 bases). With 5 bases removed from V and 5 bases from J, the gap between germline ends came to 24 bases. The V gene's germline CDR1 is SEHNR and CDR2 FQNEAQ (reference sequence). This CDR3 is built from 17 residues. This chain's CDR3 is CASSPSGGVGGGYGYTF. The CDR3 bases are TGTGCCAGCAGCCCATCCGGCGGGGTCGGGGGGGGTTATGGCTACACCTTC.

The chain carries TRBV6-5 and TRBJ2-5; TRBD1 matches at 9 bases. Germline assignment: CDR1 MNHEY and CDR2 SVGAGI. V gave up 6 bases and J gave up 5 bases; unmatched junction bases: 7. This CDR3 region has 14 residues. The CDR3 DNA follows: TGTGCCAGCAGGGGGACAGGGTATTCGGAGACCCAGTACTTC. Protein sequence: CASRGTGYSETQYF.

The chain employs TRBV6-5 and TRBJ2-2; perhaps TRBD1 as D (6 bases). Germline V lookup: CDR1 MNHEY, CDR2 SVGAGI. CDR3 size: 15 residues. V gave up 6 bases and J gave up 0 bases, with 11 bases separating them. The CDR3 DNA sequence: TGTGCCAGCAGGACGGACAGAGCGAACACCGGGGAGCTGTTTTTT. It translates to CASRTDRANTGELFF.

V and J are TRBV28 and TRBJ2-7; 10 nucleotides match TRBD2. V lost 5 bases, J lost 6 bases, and 7 bases stayed unmatched. Germline-derived CDR1 and CDR2 are MDHEN and SYDVKM. The CDR3 consists of 14 residues. CDR3: CASSTSGKASEQYF. The CDR3 DNA is TGTGCCAGCAGTACTAGCGGGAAAGCCAGCGAGCAGTACTTC.

V usage is TRBV5-4 and J usage is TRBJ2-3; D ambiguous. V lost 4 bases to trimming and J lost 0 bases, with 9 bases between them. Germline V gives CDR1 SGHNT, CDR2 YYREEE (reference sequence). The CDR3 is made up of 14 amino acids. The CDR3: CASSPRLSTDTQYF. The CDR3 bases are TGTGCCAGCAGCCCTAGACTGAGCACAGATACGCAGTATTTT.

This clone has a handful of counts. The rearrangement joins TRBV6-5 to TRBJ1-6; D is possibly TRBD1 (5 bases). The CDR3 is 14 amino acids. CDR1 is MNHEY, CDR2 SVGAGI, per germline. Trimming took off 6 bases at V and 7 bases at J, with 13 bases between the two ends. The CDR3 nucleotides are TGTGCCAGCAGAGACACAGGTTCCAATTCACCCCTCCACTTT. Amino acid sequence: CASRDTGSNSPLHF.

The V call is TRBV5-6, the J call TRBJ1-1, with 9 positions matching TRBD1. The CDR3 covers 16 residues. Trimming at V came to 3 bases and at J to 4 bases, leaving 10 bases not matched to a gene. The germline gives CDR1 SGHDT, CDR2 YYEEEE. As DNA, the CDR3 is TGTGCCAGCAGCTCGATACCGGGACAGGGAGGCACTGAAGCTTTCTTT. It yields the protein CASSSIPGQGGTEAFF.

This clone was seen just once. The V call is TRBV19, the J call TRBJ2-2; the match to TRBD2 covers 11 bases. Germline lookup yields CDR1 LNHDA and CDR2 SQIVND (reference sequence). The CDR3 runs to 15 residues. The V gene end was trimmed by 6 bases and the J gene end by 4 bases; junction bases not matched to a gene: 4. The CDR3 nucleotides read TGTGCCAGTAGACCTCTAGCGGGAGGCACCGGGGAGCTGTTTTTT. It specifies CASRPLAGGTGELFF.

J is TRBJ1-5 and V is TRBV6-5; 7 bases map to TRBD1. V was pared by 2 bases and J by 6 bases, with 4 bases of the junction left unmatched. Per germline, CDR1 MNHEY and CDR2 SVGAGI. This CDR3 is 14 amino acids long. CDR3 amino acids: CASSYVPGGQPQHF. For the CDR3, the DNA is TGTGCCAGCAGTTACGTGCCAGGGGGTCAGCCCCAGCATTTT.

The rearrangement links TRBV27 to TRBJ1-3; 7 bases align to TRBD1. The germline CDR1 and CDR2 sequences are MNHEY and SMNVEV (reference sequence). Trimming cost V 2 bases and J 2 bases; bases outside gene matches: 3. The CDR3 loop spans 15 amino acids. The CDR3 DNA reads TGTGCCAGCAGTTTAACAGGGGCGACTGGAAACACCATATATTTT. This encodes CASSLTGATGNTIYF.

This sequence joins TRBV6-5 and TRBJ1-2; possible D gene TRBD1, 5 bases. V lost 8 bases, J lost 4 bases, and 11 bases lay in between. CDR3 length equals 12 residues. Looked up from germline, CDR1 is MNHEY and CDR2 is SVGAGI. The CDR3 here is CASVDMAYGYTF. The DNA for the CDR3 is TGTGCCAGCGTGGACATGGCCTATGGCTACACCTTC.

This chain connects TRBV4-2 to TRBJ2-6, with 11 bases aligning to TRBD2. Germline V gene data show CDR1 as LGHNA and CDR2 as YNFKEQ. The junction had 2 bases not matched to a gene; V was cut back by 1 base and J by 0 bases. This CDR3 is built from 18 residues. CDR3 bases: TGTGCCAGCAGCCAAGCTAGCGGGGGGCCCTCTGGGGCCAACGTCCTGACTTTC. Translated, it gives CASSQASGGPSGANVLTF.

Here the CDR3 reads CASSLNSQINQPQHF. The CDR3 DNA follows: TGTGCCAGCAGTTTAAATTCCCAGATAAATCAGCCCCAGCATTTT. This chain links TRBV28 with TRBJ1-5; D is ambiguous. V was clipped by 2 bases and J by 4 bases, with 12 bases between them. The CDR3 is 15 amino acids. Looked up from germline, CDR1 is MDHEN and CDR2 is SYDVKM.